Below are 27 T cell receptor beta chains sequenced from a single sample in a study of CD49a tissue-resident CD8 T cells in human skin. Profiled with immunoSEQ multiplex PCR; TCRdb holds only in-frame clones, not every one. The sample holds under 1,000 clones; about 61% are singletons and the top ten take 40% to 50%. Sample: CLA- CD8+ effector memory T cells sorted from blood. These receptors all stem from a human donor in good health.

This clone occurred a few times. V gene TRBV6-4 combines with J gene TRBJ2-3; TRBD2 agrees at 9 bases. In germline, CDR1 is MRHNA, CDR2 SNTAGT. Trimming at V came to 2 bases and at J to 0 bases, leaving 3 bases not matched to a gene. The CDR3 contains 16 residues. The CDR3 loop is CASSDGGGASTDTQYF. The CDR3 nucleotides are TGTGCCAGCAGTGACGGCGGGGGGGCTAGCACAGATACGCAGTATTTT.

The J gene is TRBJ2-3, the V gene TRBV7-9; TRBD2 might be the D (6 bases). V lost 10 bases to trimming and J lost 6 bases, with 14 bases between them. CDR3 length: 12 amino acids. Germline CDR1 SEHNR, CDR2 FQNEAQ (reference sequence). CDR3 sequence reads: CATRLEEDTQYF. CDR3 sequence (DNA): TGTGCCACTCGACTAGAGGAGGATACGCAGTATTTT.

Of note for this clone: The junction departs from the called germline gene at one end, perhaps through a read error. Other DNA sequences in the sample encode the same CDR3. The chain employs TRBV7-9 and TRBJ1-1; no clear D gene. Per germline, CDR1 SEHNR and CDR2 FQNEAQ (reference sequence). This CDR3 has 13 residues. CDR3 sequence (DNA): TGCGCCAGCAGCTTAGTGGGAGTACCCGAAGCTTTCTTT. This sequence encodes CASSLVGVPEAFF.

This clone is large by share. The chain links TRBV6-1 to TRBJ2-7, with D possibly matching TRBD1 (5 bases). CDR1 is MNHNS, CDR2 SASEGT, per germline. The CDR3 consists of 15 residues. V was cut by 1 base and J by 0 bases, with 10 bases left in between. In DNA form, the CDR3 reads TGTGCCAGCAGTGAAGGGCCAGACAGCTCCTACGAGCAGTACTTC. Protein sequence: CASSEGPDSSYEQYF.

The chain is built from TRBV29-1 and TRBJ2-3; D perhaps matches TRBD1 (6 bases). Trimming removed 2 bases at V and 2 bases at J, with 14 bases between. The germline V gene has CDR1 SQVTM and CDR2 ANQGSEA. CDR3 size: 15 residues. CDR3 coding DNA: TGCAGCGTTGAATTACAGGGCTCGTCCACAGATACGCAGTATTTT. This gives the protein CSVELQGSSTDTQYF.

This chain links TRBV13 with TRBJ2-1; 9 nucleotides agree with TRBD2. J lost 2 bases, V lost 7 bases, and 6 bases had no gene match. The CDR3 has 15 residues. From germline, CDR1 is PRHDT and CDR2 FYEKMQ (reference sequence). The CDR3 reads CASTRLAETYNEQFF. In nucleotides, the CDR3 is TGTGCCAGCACACGACTAGCGGAAACCTACAATGAGCAGTTCTTC.

This sequence joins TRBV4-3 and TRBJ2-6, with no clear D. The CDR3 totals 18 residues. Trimming left V 4 bases short and J 5 bases short, with 21 bases between. Germline lookup yields CDR1 LGHNA and CDR2 YSLEER. DNA for the CDR3: TGCGCCAGCAGCCGCTCCTACTCCCAGGCAACAAGGGCCAACGTCCTGACTTTC. Encoded protein: CASSRSYSQATRANVLTF.

CDR3 nucleotides: TGTGCCAGCAGGACATCTAGCGGACGCACAGATACGCAGTATTTT. Protein product: CASRTSSGRTDTQYF. The rearrangement joins TRBV6-5 to TRBJ2-3; 7 bases are a match to TRBD2. The CDR3 covers 15 residues. The V gene's germline CDR1 is MNHEY and CDR2 SVGAGI. The V and J ends lost 6 bases and 1 base, in that order; junction bases with no gene match: 7.

This clone has a handful of counts. In DNA, the CDR3 is TGTGCCAGCAGCAAGGGGCGAGGGGCAGGGGGCTGCAATCAGCCCCAGCATTTT. Protein sequence: CASSKGRGAGGCNQPQHF. This chain uses TRBV21-1 with TRBJ1-5; the table's D gene call, TRBD1, was not cross checked with the DNA. TRBV21-1 represents a pseudogene. CDR3 length equals 18 residues.

This clone showed up just a few times. The chain links TRBV6-5 to TRBJ1-1; 8 positions agree with TRBD1. V was clipped by 6 bases and J by 10 bases; unmatched bases: 7. Germline V gives CDR1 MNHEY, CDR2 SVGAGI. This CDR3 has 12 residues. As DNA, the CDR3 is TGTGCCAGCAGCGAAGAGGACAGGGTAGCTTTCTTT. This sequence encodes CASSEEDRVAFF.

V and J are TRBV4-1 and TRBJ1-1, with D unclear. The CDR3 is 14 amino acids. CDR1 and CDR2 from the germline V gene are MGHRA and YSYEKL. With 1 base removed from V and 1 base from J, the gap between germline ends came to 7 bases. DNA for the CDR3: TGCGCCAGCAGCCAAGTCTTGGCGAACACTGAAGCTTTCTTT. Encoded protein: CASSQVLANTEAFF.

The CDR3 bases are TGTGCCAGCAGCCCCGGACAGGGTGAATACGAGCAGTACGTC. Amino acid sequence: CASSPGQGEYEQYV. The chain links TRBV5-6 to TRBJ2-7; the match to TRBD1 covers 8 bases. The germline CDR1 and CDR2 sequences are SGHDT and YYEEEE. Trimming took 4 bases from V and 4 from J; bases not matched to a gene: 7. CDR3 size: 14 residues.

The chain joins TRBV28 to TRBJ2-7; D might be TRBD2 (5 bases). Trimming cost V 4 bases and J 7 bases, with 14 bases left between them. The CDR3 is 13 residues long. Per germline, CDR1 MDHEN and CDR2 SYDVKM. Here the CDR3 DNA reads TGTGCCAGCAGTTCGTTAGGGCGGAGGGAGCAGTACGTC. This translates into CASSSLGRREQYV.

This clone was detected only a few times. The V and J genes are TRBV11-2 and TRBJ1-2; no firm D call. The CDR3 is 13 amino acids. The ends were cut back, 1 base at V and 7 bases at J, with 10 bases in the middle. From germline, CDR1 is SGHAT and CDR2 FQNNGV. CDR3 in DNA: TGTGCCAGCAGCTTAGGCGGGGTTGGTGGCTACACCTTC. Amino acid sequence: CASSLGGVGGYTF.

V gene TRBV27 combines with J gene TRBJ1-4; the match to TRBD1 covers 11 bases. This CDR3 is 17 amino acids long. V lost 3 bases and J lost 12; bases outside the gene matches: 15. Germline CDR1 is MNHEY and CDR2 is SMNVEV (reference sequence). The DNA of the CDR3 is TGTGCCAGCAGTTTCTTCCCCTCGGACAGGGGGCAAAGGCAACTGTTTTTT. Amino acid sequence: CASSFFPSDRGQRQLFF.

This clone has a handful of counts. The rearrangement links TRBV6-1 to TRBJ2-1; D perhaps matches TRBD1 (6 bases). With 1 base removed from V and 8 bases from J, the gap between germline ends came to 12 bases. Germline CDR1 is MNHNS and CDR2 is SASEGT. The CDR3 sequence is 14 residues long. The CDR3 DNA follows: TGTGCCAGCAGTGAAGGAGTACAGGGAGATGAGCAGTTCTTC. Residues: CASSEGVQGDEQFF.

The V and J genes are TRBV7-9 and TRBJ2-1; no firm D call. Deletions cut 3 bases from V and 3 bases from J, with 12 bases between. Germline V gene lookup returns CDR1 SEHNR and CDR2 FQNEAQ (reference sequence). This CDR3 has 15 residues. The CDR3 DNA sequence: TGTGCCAGCAGCTTGGCGGCCGGGTACTACAATGAGCAGTTCTTC. Amino acids: CASSLAAGYYNEQFF.

This clone was seen a few times. V usage is TRBV7-2 and J usage is TRBJ2-2; 9 positions agree with TRBD1. Germline assignment: CDR1 SGHTA and CDR2 FQGNSA. The V segment lost 9 bases and the J segment 6 bases; nucleotides outside the gene matches: 8. This CDR3 spans 14 amino acids. CDR3 in amino acids: CARKGTGFAGELFF. In DNA form, the CDR3 reads TGTGCCAGAAAGGGGACAGGGTTCGCCGGGGAGCTGTTTTTT.

The sample holds a few counts of this clone. The chain couples TRBV10-3 to TRBJ1-1, with TRBD1 as a possible D gene (5 bases). V lost 4 bases and J lost 1, with 10 bases in between. Germline lookup yields CDR1 ENHRY and CDR2 SYGVKD. The CDR3 consists of 14 residues. As DNA, the CDR3 is TGTGCCATCAGTGTCGACAGTTCGAACACTGAAGCTTTCTTT. Encoded protein: CAISVDSSNTEAFF.

The chain joins TRBV11-2 to TRBJ2-1; perhaps TRBD2 as D (6 bases). The ends were cut back, 1 base at V and 3 bases at J, with 16 bases in the middle. The CDR3 runs 17 residues. The V gene's germline CDR1 is SGHAT and CDR2 FQNNGV. CDR3 in DNA: TGTGCCAGCAGCTTAGGACGTTCCAGCGGGTTCTACAATGAGCAGTTCTTC. Its protein product is CASSLGRSSGFYNEQFF.

This clone showed up just a few times. The chain uses TRBV5-4 and TRBJ2-7, with TRBD2 identical over 7 bases. Germline V gene data show CDR1 as SGHNT and CDR2 as YYREEE (reference sequence). V lost 0 bases, J lost 9 bases, and 12 bases stayed unmatched. This CDR3 has 15 residues. The CDR3 region has the DNA TGTGCCAGCAGCTTGGGCGGGGGTAAGGGGACGTGGCAGTACGTC. It translates to CASSLGGGKGTWQYV.

The rearrangement uses TRBV6-1 and TRBJ2-3; D possibly corresponds to TRBD2 (7 bases). Germline V gene lookup returns CDR1 MNHNS and CDR2 SASEGT. Trimming shortened V by 2 bases and J by 4 bases, and 13 bases separated the two germline ends. The CDR3 length is 15 residues. In DNA, the CDR3 is TGTGCCAGCAGTGAATGGGCGGGGGCGGCAGATACGCAGTATTTT. This sequence encodes CASSEWAGAADTQYF.

Here the CDR3 DNA reads TGTGCCAGCAGCCCTCCCCCGGGACAGGCCTACGAGCAGTACTTC. Its protein is CASSPPPGQAYEQYF. The chain is built from TRBV7-8 and TRBJ2-7; the match to TRBD1 covers 8 bases. This CDR3 comprises 15 residues. V was pared by 5 bases and J by 2 bases, with 8 bases of the junction left unmatched. Germline V CDR1 and CDR2: SGHVS, FQNEAQ.

V is TRBV4-1 and J is TRBJ2-3, with unresolved D. Trimming took off 0 bases at V and 1 base at J, with 8 bases between the two ends. CDR3 length: 15 amino acids. In germline, CDR1 is MGHRA, CDR2 YSYEKL. The CDR3 nucleotides are TGCGCCAGCAGCCAAGAGGGCTGGGGCACAGATACGCAGTATTTT. This encodes CASSQEGWGTDTQYF.

The V and J genes are TRBV7-2 and TRBJ2-3; TRBD2 agrees at 12 bases. The CDR3 sequence is 15 residues long. Germline CDR1 and CDR2: SGHTA and FQGNSA. With V trimmed by 5 bases and J by 4 bases, 4 bases remained unmatched. CDR3 in DNA: TGTGCCAGCAGCGTGACTAGCGGGAGTGCAGATACGCAGTATTTT. Its translation is CASSVTSGSADTQYF.

The table lists this clone with a few counts. The V gene is TRBV28, the J gene TRBJ1-1, with 10 positions matching TRBD1. The V segment lost 4 bases and the J segment 0 bases; nucleotides outside the gene matches: 8. In germline, CDR1 is MDHEN, CDR2 SYDVKM. The CDR3 is 17 residues long. The CDR3 sequence: CASSSTGGFVMNTEAFF. For the CDR3, the DNA is TGTGCCAGCAGTTCGACAGGGGGCTTCGTGATGAACACTGAAGCTTTCTTT. Looking up the rest from reference TRBV28 and TRBJ1-1 gives the full variable domain: DVKVTQSSRYLVKRTGEKVFLECVQDMDHENMFWYRQDPGLGLRLIYFSYDVKMKEKGDIPEGYSVSREKKERFSLILESASTNQTSMYLCASSSTGGFVMNTEAFFGQGTRLTVV.

There are a few counts of this clone. The chain combines TRBV28 with TRBJ2-3, with TRBD2 matching 9 bases. The length of the CDR3 is 16 residues. The V gene's germline CDR1 is MDHEN and CDR2 SYDVKM. J gave up 4 bases and V 6 bases, and 11 bases lay outside the gene matches. CDR3 amino acids: CASSPVVREGSDTQYF. In DNA, the CDR3 is TGTGCCAGCAGCCCCGTCGTGCGGGAGGGATCAGATACGCAGTATTTT. The entire variable domain, with the rest obtained from reference TRBV28 and TRBJ2-3, is as follows: DVKVTQSSRYLVKRTGEKVFLECVQDMDHENMFWYRQDPGLGLRLIYFSYDVKMKEKGDIPEGYSVSREKKERFSLILESASTNQTSMYLCASSPVVREGSDTQYFGPGTRLTVL.